The next 30 T cell receptor beta chains were all read from a single sample in a study of blood T cell repertoires in COVID-19. Clones were sequenced by immunoSEQ multiplex PCR, and TCRdb holds only the in-frame ones, with some missing. The repertoire includes about 480,000 clones, around 89% of them detected once, and 1.8% sits in the top ten. The specimen was PBMCs or T cells enriched from blood (not recorded which). These receptors originate from a woman between 40 and 50 years old who had recovered from COVID-19.

The rearrangement links TRBV7-2 to TRBJ2-1, with 14 bases lining up with TRBD2. CDR1 and CDR2 (germline): SGHTA, FQGNSA. V was pared by 0 bases and J by 5 bases, with 3 bases of the junction left unmatched. The CDR3 contains 17 residues. CDR3 sequence: CASSLAQTSGGDNEQFF. The CDR3, as DNA: TGTGCCAGCAGCTTAGCCCAGACTAGCGGGGGGGACAATGAGCAGTTCTTC. Looking up the rest from reference TRBV7-2 and TRBJ2-1 gives the full variable domain: GAGVSQSPSNKVTEKGKDVELRCDPISGHTALYWYRQSLGQGLEFLIYFQGNSAPDKSGLPSDRFSAERTGGSVSTLTIQRTQQEDSAVYLCASSLAQTSGGDNEQFFGPGTRLTVL.

This chain joins TRBV6-5 and TRBJ1-1; tentatively, D is TRBD1 (5 bases). The CDR3 extends over 14 amino acids. Trimming removed 6 bases at V and 3 bases at J, with 14 bases between. The germline gives CDR1 MNHEY, CDR2 SVGAGI. The CDR3 region has the DNA TGTGCCAGCAGGGGGAGGGGAAGGGACACTGAAGCTTTCTTT. Its protein product is CASRGRGRDTEAFF.

This chain links TRBV5-6 with TRBJ1-2, with D unclear. V lost 0 bases to trimming and J lost 4 bases, with 10 bases between them. The CDR3 runs to 14 residues. Germline lookup yields CDR1 SGHDT and CDR2 YYEEEE. The CDR3 loop reads CASSLGGRFYGYTF. The CDR3 nucleotides are TGTGCCAGCAGCTTGGGCGGCAGATTCTATGGCTACACCTTC.

The J gene is TRBJ2-3, the V gene TRBV6-2 or TRBV6-3; the D gene is possibly TRBD2 (5 bases). The germline V and J ends were trimmed by 6 bases and 6 bases, with 13 bases remaining between them. Germline lookup yields CDR1 MNHEY and CDR2 SVGEGT. The CDR3 runs to 13 residues. The CDR3 DNA follows: TGTGCCAGCAGCCACCAATGGGAGGATACGCAGTATTTT. The encoded protein is CASSHQWEDTQYF.

The chain couples TRBV6-6 to TRBJ1-5; the match to TRBD1 covers 7 bases. The CDR3 sequence is 17 residues long. Germline loops: CDR1 MNHNY, CDR2 SVGAGI (reference sequence). V was pared by 5 bases and J by 2 bases, with 12 bases of the junction left unmatched. CDR3 coding DNA: TGTGCCAGCAGTCGCCGAACAGGGGCGGGTGGCAATCAGCCCCAGCATTTT. Amino acids: CASSRRTGAGGNQPQHF.

The chain employs TRBV18 and TRBJ2-2; D is possibly TRBD1 (5 bases). CDR1 and CDR2 (germline): KGHSH, LQKENI. The CDR3 runs to 14 residues. V lost 0 bases, J lost 8 bases, and 10 bases lay in between. In DNA form, the CDR3 reads TGTGCCAGCTCACCACCTTCAGGGCCGGGGGAGCTGTTTTTT. This sequence encodes CASSPPSGPGELFF.

The chain is built from TRBV18 and TRBJ1-3; perhaps TRBD1 as D (6 bases). Germline V gene lookup returns CDR1 KGHSH and CDR2 LQKENI. The CDR3 has 14 amino acids. The V and J ends lost 4 bases and 8 bases respectively, with 15 bases between them. The DNA of the CDR3 is TGTGCCAGCTCACGAACAGGGATTCGGGACACCATATATTTT. This encodes CASSRTGIRDTIYF.

V usage is TRBV6-5 and J usage is TRBJ2-2; D ambiguous. V dropped 6 bases and J dropped 4 bases, with 9 bases sitting between them. This CDR3 has 13 residues. The V gene's germline CDR1 is MNHEY and CDR2 SVGAGI. In DNA form, the CDR3 reads TGTGCCAGCAGGTTACGGGTCACCGGGGAGCTGTTTTTT. It is translated as CASRLRVTGELFF.

The J gene is TRBJ2-2, the V gene TRBV6-5, with 11 nucleotides matching TRBD1. The ends lost 4 bases at V and 7 bases at J; junction bases unmatched: 8. CDR1 and CDR2 (germline): MNHEY, SVGAGI. The CDR3 loop spans 16 amino acids. CDR3 loop: CASSFSGQGEHGELFF. The CDR3 DNA sequence: TGTGCCAGCAGTTTCTCGGGACAGGGGGAGCACGGGGAGCTGTTTTTT.

V gene TRBV24-1 combines with J gene TRBJ2-3, with D tentatively TRBD2 (6 bases). This CDR3 is built from 15 residues. Germline CDR1 KGHDR, CDR2 SFDVKD. Trimming pared 4 bases from V and 3 bases from J, leaving 13 bases between. DNA for the CDR3: TGTGCCACCAGTGACCGACTAGTTGTTACAGATACGCAGTATTTT. Amino acids: CATSDRLVVTDTQYF.

The genes are TRBV18 and TRBJ1-1, with TRBD1 matching 7 bases. V shed 6 bases and J 0 bases; nucleotides not matched to a gene: 10. The CDR3 totals 16 residues. Germline V gene lookup returns CDR1 KGHSH and CDR2 LQKENI. CDR3 protein: CASSPRSTGLNTEAFF. The CDR3 DNA sequence: TGTGCCAGCTCGCCAAGGTCGACAGGGTTGAACACTGAAGCTTTCTTT.

The chain recombines TRBV11-3 with TRBJ2-2; 13 nucleotides agree with TRBD2. The germline V gene encodes CDR1 SGHNT and CDR2 YENEEA. The length of the CDR3 is 16 residues. After removal of 5 bases from V and 4 bases from J, the junction contained 4 bases not matched to a gene. The CDR3 is CASSPRTSGSTGELFF. CDR3 bases: TGTGCCAGCAGCCCACGGACTAGCGGGAGCACCGGGGAGCTGTTTTTT.

The CDR3 sequence: CASSDVGWDRANGYTF. CDR3 DNA sequence: TGTGCCAGCAGTGATGTAGGGTGGGACAGGGCCAATGGCTACACCTTC. J is TRBJ1-2 and V is TRBV2; 9 bases are shared with TRBD1. The V gene end was trimmed by 3 bases and the J gene end by 6 bases; junction bases not matched to a gene: 11. This CDR3 spans 16 amino acids. The germline CDR1 and CDR2 sequences are SNHLY and FYNNEI.

This rearrangement joins TRBV7-2 to TRBJ2-7; weak D call: TRBD2 (6 bases). The V and J ends lost 1 base and 2 bases respectively, with 15 bases between them. The V gene's germline CDR1 is SGHTA and CDR2 FQGNSA. The length of the CDR3 is 16 residues. The DNA of the CDR3 is TGTGCCAGCAGCTTAGAAGTGGGGGGAGCGACCTACGAGCAGTACTTC. Its translation: CASSLEVGGATYEQYF.

The rearrangement joins TRBV5-1 to TRBJ1-4; D unclear. CDR1 and CDR2 (germline): SGHRS, YFSETQ. V gave up 1 base and J gave up 8 bases, with 9 bases separating them. The CDR3 is 13 residues long. The CDR3 spells CASSLIHGEKLFF. The CDR3 nucleotides are TGCGCCAGCAGCTTGATCCACGGGGAAAAACTGTTTTTT.

The genes are TRBV9 and TRBJ1-1, with 7 bases aligning to TRBD1. Germline CDR1 is SGDLS and CDR2 is YYNGEE. Unmatched junction bases numbered 6, after V lost 4 bases and J lost 0 bases. The CDR3 totals 15 residues. This chain's CDR3 is CASSLSGQLNTEAFF. As DNA, the CDR3 is TGTGCCAGCAGCCTCTCGGGACAGCTGAACACTGAAGCTTTCTTT.

This clone was recorded only once. V and J are TRBV28 and TRBJ1-3; D unresolved. In germline, CDR1 is MDHEN, CDR2 SYDVKM. The V gene lost 5 bases and the J gene lost 0 bases, with 11 bases spanning the gap. The CDR3 loop spans 15 amino acids. Here the CDR3 reads CASSPAATSGNTIYF. The CDR3 DNA follows: TGTGCCAGCAGTCCGGCGGCTACCTCTGGAAACACCATATATTTT.

The chain employs TRBV29-1 and TRBJ1-1, with 8 bases lining up with TRBD1. V dropped 7 bases and J dropped 7; count of bases not matched to a gene: 8. This CDR3 region has 12 residues. In germline, CDR1 is SQVTM, CDR2 ANQGSEA. The CDR3 protein is CSAGTGVLEAFF. The CDR3 nucleotides read TGCAGCGCCGGGACAGGAGTCCTTGAAGCTTTCTTT.

This chain links TRBV18 with TRBJ2-1, with 7 bases matching TRBD2. The CDR3 runs 13 residues. Unmatched junction bases numbered 2, after V lost 2 bases and J lost 7 bases. The germline V gene has CDR1 KGHSH and CDR2 LQKENI. The CDR3 region is CASSPFSGNEQFF. Here the CDR3 DNA reads TGTGCCAGCTCACCATTTAGCGGGAATGAGCAGTTCTTC.

The chain is built from TRBV7-8 and TRBJ2-1, with TRBD2 as a possible D gene (6 bases). This CDR3 region has 15 residues. Deletions cut 3 bases from V and 11 bases from J, with 20 bases between. Germline V gives CDR1 SGHVS, CDR2 FQNEAQ. CDR3 residues: CASSLVRDSGSKQFF. In DNA form, the CDR3 reads TGTGCCAGCAGCTTGGTTAGGGACTCGGGTTCCAAGCAGTTCTTC.

The rearrangement links TRBV27 to TRBJ1-5; D gene unclear. Germline-derived CDR1 and CDR2 are MNHEY and SMNVEV (reference sequence). The V gene lost 10 bases and the J gene lost 3 bases, with 31 bases spanning the gap. The CDR3 contains 19 residues. The CDR3 loop reads CAKAFIGGIPERVNQPQHF. The CDR3 DNA sequence: TGTGCCAAAGCCTTCATCGGCGGCATCCCCGAACGAGTCAATCAGCCCCAGCATTTT.

The J gene is TRBJ2-4, the V gene TRBV29-1; 11 positions agree with TRBD2. Germline V gene lookup returns CDR1 SQVTM and CDR2 ANQGSEA. CDR3 length equals 14 residues. Germline trimming cut 5 bases from V and 1 base from J; bases unmatched to any gene: 1. CDR3: CSVWTSGAKNIQYF. The CDR3 DNA reads as TGCAGCGTTTGGACTAGCGGGGCCAAAAACATTCAGTACTTC. The full variable domain, rest sourced from reference TRBV29-1 and TRBJ2-4, is SAVISQKPSRDICQRGTSLTIQCQVDSQVTMMFWYRQQPGQSLTLIATANQGSEATYESGFVIDKFPISRPNLTFSTLTVSNMSPEDSSIYLCSVWTSGAKNIQYFGAGTRLSVL.

The gene calls are TRBV21-1 and TRBJ2-5; the D call TRBD1 from the table was never checked on the DNA. TRBV21-1 is annotated as a pseudogene. This CDR3 spans 17 amino acids. DNA of the CDR3: TGTGCCAGCAGCCCCGGGACAGGGGCCCCCATCCAAGAGACCCAGTACTTC. Amino acid sequence: CASSPGTGAPIQETQYF.

This clone was seen a single time. The chain uses TRBV4-2 and TRBJ1-1; D perhaps matches TRBD1 (5 bases). V was clipped by 1 base and J by 5 bases, with 17 bases between them. In germline, CDR1 is LGHNA, CDR2 YNFKEQ. The CDR3 is 16 amino acids. The CDR3 DNA reads as TGTGCCAGCAGCCAAGCGGGGGGAGGGAGAAGGACTGAAGCTTTCTTT. This sequence encodes CASSQAGGGRRTEAFF.

The chain joins TRBV7-2 to TRBJ2-1; 7 positions match TRBD1. J gave up 5 bases and V 4 bases, and 11 bases lay outside the gene matches. The CDR3 has 16 residues. Germline CDR1 and CDR2: SGHTA and FQGNSA. The CDR3 DNA reads TGTGCCAGCAGCTGGTCACCGGGACAGTTCGACAATGAGCAGTTCTTC. This codes for CASSWSPGQFDNEQFF.

J is TRBJ2-7 and V is TRBV19; 8 nucleotides align to TRBD2. Germline CDR1 is LNHDA and CDR2 is SQIVND (reference sequence). This CDR3 is 16 amino acids long. V lost 6 bases, J lost 6 bases, and 16 bases stayed unmatched. The CDR3 loop reads CASSPLNGRGMGEQYF. CDR3 coding DNA: TGTGCCAGTAGCCCACTAAACGGGAGGGGGATGGGCGAGCAGTACTTC.

The rearrangement uses TRBV6-5 and TRBJ2-7; D is perhaps TRBD1 (6 bases). Trimming took off 7 bases at V and 3 bases at J, with 10 bases between the two ends. The germline V gene encodes CDR1 MNHEY and CDR2 SVGAGI. The CDR3 is made up of 12 amino acids. CDR3 nucleotide sequence: TGTGCCAGCACACAGGGAATCTACGAGCAGTACTTC. Its translation: CASTQGIYEQYF.

The chain joins TRBV28 to TRBJ2-5; 8 bases agree with TRBD1. Germline CDR1 MDHEN, CDR2 SYDVKM. The CDR3 spans 19 residues. V lost 4 bases, J lost 4 bases, and 20 bases stayed unmatched. CDR3 residues: CASSSIADPTGALVETQYF. CDR3 DNA: TGTGCCAGCAGTTCAATTGCCGATCCGACAGGGGCGTTGGTAGAGACCCAGTACTTC.

The table lists this clone with a count of one. This chain connects TRBV24-1 to TRBJ2-7, with D maybe TRBD2 (5 bases). There are 17 residues in the CDR3. From germline, CDR1 is KGHDR and CDR2 SFDVKD. V lost 12 bases and J lost 1, with 27 bases in between. The CDR3 is CAHQNGLPPGKSYEQYF. In DNA form, the CDR3 reads TGTGCCCACCAGAACGGTCTCCCACCCGGGAAATCCTACGAGCAGTACTTC.

This clone showed up just once. The gene calls are TRBV7-2 and TRBJ2-5; D not resolved. CDR3 length equals 13 residues. The germline V gene encodes CDR1 SGHTA and CDR2 FQGNSA. V lost 11 bases and J 4 bases, leaving 17 bases between the germline ends. CDR3 bases: TGTGCCGGAGCATCCGGTTCGTCAGAGACCCAGTACTTC. Its protein product is CAGASGSSETQYF. The full variable domain, rest sourced from reference TRBV7-2 and TRBJ2-5, is GAGVSQSPSNKVTEKGKDVELRCDPISGHTALYWYRQSLGQGLEFLIYFQGNSAPDKSGLPSDRFSAERTGGSVSTLTIQRTQQEDSAVYLCAGASGSSETQYFGPGTRLLVL.